The 17 T cell receptor beta chains below come from one sample, sequenced in a study of OX40 agonist ivuxolimab in advanced cancers. Preparation of the library involved the immunoSEQ multiplex PCR assay. TCRdb retrieved this table from immuneACCESS and kept in-frame rearrangements only. Not all clones are present; in checked studies, unresolved V genes account for under half, and no reason is known for the remainder. The sample contains about 26,000 clones, approximately 86% of them found a single time. About a fifth of the sample is taken by the ten largest. The material was CD4+ or CD8+ T cells sorted from blood, obtained in a trial of the OX40 agonist ivuxolimab. Every receptor here comes from an adult with an advanced solid tumor such as melanoma, head and neck, liver or kidney cancer.

This clone has only one observation. The J gene is TRBJ1-2, the V gene TRBV28; D gene unclear. Trimming cost V 9 bases and J 7 bases, with 21 bases left between them. Germline V CDR1 and CDR2: MDHEN, SYDVKM. This CDR3 has 14 residues. CDR3 amino acids: CARTSGEGSCGYTF. The DNA of the CDR3 is TGTGCCAGAACCTCCGGGGAAGGTTCATGTGGCTACACCTTC.

The chain combines TRBV9 with TRBJ1-1, with D possibly matching TRBD1 (5 bases). V lost 4 bases and J 5 bases, leaving 15 bases between the germline ends. The CDR3 is made up of 14 amino acids. The V gene's germline CDR1 is SGDLS and CDR2 YYNGEE. The CDR3 coding sequence is TGTGCCAGCAGCCTCGAGCAGGGACGGACTGAAGCTTTCTTT. This sequence encodes CASSLEQGRTEAFF.

V is TRBV4-1 and J is TRBJ1-2; D not resolved. The length of the CDR3 is 13 residues. Per the germline V gene, CDR1 is MGHRA and CDR2 is YSYEKL. Trimming cost V 0 bases and J 7 bases, with 9 bases left between them. CDR3 nucleotides: TGCGCCAGCAGCCAAGAGGAAGGGTTTGGCTACACCTTC. This gives the protein CASSQEEGFGYTF.

This clone was seen more than once but under ten times. The chain couples TRBV4-1 to TRBJ2-7; maybe TRBD2 (5 bases). Germline V gives CDR1 MGHRA, CDR2 YSYEKL. The CDR3 has 12 residues. Trimming took off 2 bases at V and 7 bases at J, with 9 bases between the two ends. As DNA, the CDR3 is TGCGCCAGCAGCCAAACCCCGGGGGAGCAGTACTTC. Translating gives CASSQTPGEQYF.

The gene calls are TRBV13 and TRBJ1-1, with D possibly TRBD1 on 5 matching bases. The ends were cut back, 4 bases at V and 7 bases at J, with 13 bases in the middle. Germline V gene sequence: CDR1 PRHDT, CDR2 FYEKMQ (reference sequence). The CDR3 covers 13 residues. This CDR3 reads CASSYRTRGEAFF. In DNA form, the CDR3 reads TGTGCCAGCAGCTACCGTACAAGGGGTGAAGCTTTCTTT. Full variable domain (missing parts from reference TRBV13 and TRBJ1-1): AAGVIQSPRHLIKEKRETATLKCYPIPRHDTVYWYQQGPGQDPQFLISFYEKMQSDKGSIPDRFSAQQFSDYHSELNMSSLELGDSALYFCASSYRTRGEAFFGQGTRLTVV.

This chain uses TRBV21-1 with TRBJ2-5; the table gives TRBD2 as D, unverified against the DNA. TRBV21-1 represents a pseudogene. This CDR3 region has 17 residues. The CDR3 region has the DNA TGTGCCAGCAGCGAGCCTAACCTAGCGTTCACCCAAGAGACCCAGTACTTC. This codes for CASSEPNLAFTQETQYF.

The chain employs TRBV27 and TRBJ2-7, with TRBD1 matching 9 bases. The CDR3 runs 14 residues. The germline V gene has CDR1 MNHEY and CDR2 SMNVEV (reference sequence). J was trimmed by 6 bases and V by 6 bases; bases with no gene match: 9. This CDR3 reads CASRPDRGALEQYF. In nucleotides, the CDR3 is TGTGCCAGCAGACCGGACAGGGGAGCCCTCGAGCAGTACTTC.

The chain carries TRBV7-9 and TRBJ2-5, with a tentative D call TRBD2 (6 bases). The CDR3 spans 13 residues. Germline-derived CDR1 and CDR2 are SEHNR and FQNEAQ (reference sequence). The ends were cut back, 5 bases at V and 4 bases at J, with 11 bases in the middle. The CDR3 DNA is TGTGCCAGCAGCCCCGGGACTGGAGAGACCCAGTACTTC. Protein product: CASSPGTGETQYF.

This rearrangement joins TRBV13 to TRBJ2-2, with D possibly matching TRBD2 (5 bases). V gave up 4 bases and J gave up 3 bases, with 6 bases separating them. This CDR3 comprises 13 residues. Germline CDR1 and CDR2: PRHDT and FYEKMQ (reference sequence). The chain's CDR3 is CASSSGDTGELFF. The CDR3 nucleotides are TGTGCCAGCAGCTCCGGGGACACCGGGGAGCTGTTTTTT.

The gene calls are TRBV28 and TRBJ2-2; no clear D gene. Germline V gene lookup returns CDR1 MDHEN and CDR2 SYDVKM. Between the trimmed V and J ends, which lost 4 bases and 4 bases, there was a span of 4 bases. The CDR3 is 12 residues long. This chain's CDR3 is CASSSPTGELFF. As DNA, the CDR3 is TGTGCCAGCAGTTCGCCCACCGGGGAGCTGTTTTTT.

The chain uses TRBV9 and TRBJ2-7; TRBD1 might be the D (6 bases). V was trimmed by 4 bases and J by 5 bases, leaving 22 bases between them. CDR1 and CDR2 from the germline V gene are SGDLS and YYNGEE. The CDR3 is 16 amino acids. CDR3 DNA sequence: TGTGCCAGCAGCACCCTTAGCAGGGGAAGGCTTGACGAGCAGTACTTC. Translated, it gives CASSTLSRGRLDEQYF.

Only one count was recorded for this clone. The chain's CDR3 is CASSLRGEAFF. As DNA, the CDR3 is TGTGCCAGCAGCTTACGGGGGGAAGCTTTCTTT. This rearrangement joins TRBV11-3 to TRBJ1-1; a weak D match, TRBD1 (5 bases). This CDR3 has 11 amino acids. The V gene's germline CDR1 is SGHNT and CDR2 YENEEA. The germline V and J ends were trimmed by 2 bases and 8 bases, with 6 bases remaining between them.

V usage is TRBV11-2 and J usage is TRBJ1-4, with D perhaps TRBD1 (5 bases). V was trimmed by 4 bases and J by 5 bases, leaving 17 bases between them. This CDR3 has 16 amino acids. Germline values: CDR1 SGHAT, CDR2 FQNNGV. In DNA form, the CDR3 reads TGTGCCAGCAGCTCCCCGAGACAGATGGGGAATGAAAAACTGTTTTTT. It translates to CASSSPRQMGNEKLFF.

The rearrangement links TRBV7-6 to TRBJ1-5, with 9 nucleotides matching TRBD1. Per germline, CDR1 SGHVS and CDR2 FNYEAQ. J lost 5 bases, V lost 1 base, and 3 bases had no gene match. The length of the CDR3 is 15 residues. The CDR3, as DNA: TGTGCCAGCAGCTTAGGGACAGGGGTCGATCAGCCCCAGCATTTT. The encoded protein is CASSLGTGVDQPQHF.

This chain connects TRBV9 to TRBJ2-3; D gene unclear. CDR1 is SGDLS, CDR2 YYNGEE, per germline. The CDR3 extends over 15 amino acids. Trimming shortened V by 0 bases and J by 2 bases, and 10 bases separated the two germline ends. In DNA form, the CDR3 reads TGTGCCAGCAGCGTAGCGGTCTCGTACACAGATACGCAGTATTTT. Its protein is CASSVAVSYTDTQYF.

The chain joins TRBV14 to TRBJ2-1, with D unresolved. With 7 bases removed from V and 7 bases from J, the gap between germline ends came to 11 bases. The CDR3 extends over 12 amino acids. Germline V gene lookup returns CDR1 SGHDN and CDR2 FVKESK. The CDR3 region is CASKGVRNEQFF. CDR3 DNA sequence: TGTGCCAGCAAGGGCGTTAGAAATGAGCAGTTCTTC.

The DNA for the CDR3 is TGTGCCAGCAGCTTAGTAGGGCCCCAGGGACACACCATATATTTT. Protein sequence: CASSLVGPQGHTIYF. V usage is TRBV7-9 and J usage is TRBJ1-3; maybe TRBD1 (5 bases). The CDR3 contains 15 residues. The V end was cut by 1 base, the J end by 8 bases, with 15 bases between. Germline V gene data show CDR1 as SEHNR and CDR2 as FQNEAQ (reference sequence).